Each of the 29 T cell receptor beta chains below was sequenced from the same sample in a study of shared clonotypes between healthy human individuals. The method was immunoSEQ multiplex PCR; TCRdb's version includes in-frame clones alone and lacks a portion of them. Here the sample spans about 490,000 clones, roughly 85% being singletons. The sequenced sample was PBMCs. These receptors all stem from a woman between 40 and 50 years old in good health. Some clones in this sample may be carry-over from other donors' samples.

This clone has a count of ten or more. The CDR3, as DNA: TGTGCCAGCAGCTTAGAGGCCCCAAGGGACTACAATGAGCAGTTCTTC. Translation: CASSLEAPRDYNEQFF. The J gene is TRBJ2-1, the V gene TRBV7-9, with D unclear. Germline V gene lookup returns CDR1 SEHNR and CDR2 FQNEAQ (reference sequence). This CDR3 contains 16 residues. V lost 1 base and J lost 3, with 13 bases in between. The whole variable domain, remainder taken from reference TRBV7-9 and TRBJ2-1, is DTGVSQNPRHKITKRGQNVTFRCDPISEHNRLYWYRQTLGQGPEFLTYFQNEAQLEKSRLLSDRFSAERPKGSFSTLEIQRTEQGDSAMYLCASSLEAPRDYNEQFFGPGTRLTVL.

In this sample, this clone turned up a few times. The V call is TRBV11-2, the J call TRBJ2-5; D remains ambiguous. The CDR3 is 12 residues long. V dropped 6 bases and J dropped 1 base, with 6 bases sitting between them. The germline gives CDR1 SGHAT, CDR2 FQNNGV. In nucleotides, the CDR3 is TGTGCCAGCAGGGAGTTCCAAGAGACCCAGTACTTC. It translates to CASREFQETQYF.

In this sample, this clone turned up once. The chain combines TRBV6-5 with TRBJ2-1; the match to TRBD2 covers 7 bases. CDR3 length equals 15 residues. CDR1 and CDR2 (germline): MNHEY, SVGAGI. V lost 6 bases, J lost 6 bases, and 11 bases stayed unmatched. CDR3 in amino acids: CASRSGTILSNEQFF. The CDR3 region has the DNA TGTGCCAGCAGATCCGGGACTATATTATCCAATGAGCAGTTCTTC.

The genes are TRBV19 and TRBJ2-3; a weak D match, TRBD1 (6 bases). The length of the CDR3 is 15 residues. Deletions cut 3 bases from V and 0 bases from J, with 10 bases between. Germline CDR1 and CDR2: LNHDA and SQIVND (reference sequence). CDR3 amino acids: CASSMRTESTDTQYF. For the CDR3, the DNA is TGTGCCAGTAGTATGCGGACAGAGAGCACAGATACGCAGTATTTT.

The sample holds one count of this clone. This chain's CDR3 is CASTGGGTYEQYF. DNA for the CDR3: TGTGCCAGCACCGGGGGGGGAACCTACGAGCAGTACTTC. The chain combines TRBV28 with TRBJ2-7; TRBD2 matches at 8 bases. The V gene's germline CDR1 is MDHEN and CDR2 SYDVKM. The trim removed 7 bases at V and 2 bases at J, leaving 4 bases unmatched. The CDR3 runs to 13 residues.

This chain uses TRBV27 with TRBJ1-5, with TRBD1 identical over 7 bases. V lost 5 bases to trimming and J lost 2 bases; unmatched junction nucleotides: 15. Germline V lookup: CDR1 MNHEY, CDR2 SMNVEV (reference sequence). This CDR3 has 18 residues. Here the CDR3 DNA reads TGTGCCAGCAGTACAAGACAGGGTCAATCAGGTGGCAATCAGCCCCAGCATTTT. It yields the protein CASSTRQGQSGGNQPQHF.

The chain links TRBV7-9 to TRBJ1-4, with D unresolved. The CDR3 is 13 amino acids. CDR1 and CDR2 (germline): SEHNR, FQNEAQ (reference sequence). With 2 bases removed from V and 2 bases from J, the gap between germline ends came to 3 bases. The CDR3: CASSLTTNEKLFF. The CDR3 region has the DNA TGTGCCAGCAGCTTAACTACTAATGAAAAACTGTTTTTT.

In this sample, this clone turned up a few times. Here the CDR3 DNA reads TGTGCCAGCAGCTTAAACCAGTGGACAGGTTCCTACGAGCAGTACTTC. Its protein product is CASSLNQWTGSYEQYF. V is TRBV11-2 and J is TRBJ2-7; 7 bases align to TRBD1. J was trimmed by 1 base and V by 2 bases; bases with no gene match: 8. The CDR3 covers 16 residues. Germline V lookup: CDR1 SGHAT, CDR2 FQNNGV.

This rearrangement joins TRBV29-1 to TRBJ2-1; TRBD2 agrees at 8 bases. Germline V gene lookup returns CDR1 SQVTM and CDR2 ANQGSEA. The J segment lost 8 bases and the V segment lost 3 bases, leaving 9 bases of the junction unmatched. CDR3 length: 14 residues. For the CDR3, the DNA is TGCAGCGTTGAGCGGGGGGAGGGCCCCGATGAGCAGTTCTTC. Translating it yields CSVERGEGPDEQFF.

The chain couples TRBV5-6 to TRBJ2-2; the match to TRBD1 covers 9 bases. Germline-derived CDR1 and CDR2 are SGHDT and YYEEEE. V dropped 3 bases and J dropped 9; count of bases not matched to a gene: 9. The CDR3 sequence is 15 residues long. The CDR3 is CASSSANTGGWELFF. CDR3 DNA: TGTGCCAGCAGCTCCGCGAATACAGGGGGCTGGGAGCTGTTTTTT. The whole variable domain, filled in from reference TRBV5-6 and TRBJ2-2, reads DAGVTQSPTHLIKTRGQQVTLRCSPKSGHDTVSWYQQALGQGPQFIFQYYEEEERQRGNFPDRFSGHQFPNYSSELNVNALLLGDSALYLCASSSANTGGWELFFGEGSRLTVL.

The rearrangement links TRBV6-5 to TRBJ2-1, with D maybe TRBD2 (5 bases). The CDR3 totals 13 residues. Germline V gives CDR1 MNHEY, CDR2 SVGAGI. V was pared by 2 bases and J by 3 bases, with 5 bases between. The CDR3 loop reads CASSYTSYNEQFF. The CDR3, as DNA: TGTGCCAGCAGTTACACTAGCTACAATGAGCAGTTCTTC.

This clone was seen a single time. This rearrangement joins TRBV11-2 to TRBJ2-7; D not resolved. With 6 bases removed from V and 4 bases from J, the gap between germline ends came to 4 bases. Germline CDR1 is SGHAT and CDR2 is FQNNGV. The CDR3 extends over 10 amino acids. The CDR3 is CASSLYEQYF. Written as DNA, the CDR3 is TGTGCCAGCAGTCTGTACGAGCAGTACTTC.

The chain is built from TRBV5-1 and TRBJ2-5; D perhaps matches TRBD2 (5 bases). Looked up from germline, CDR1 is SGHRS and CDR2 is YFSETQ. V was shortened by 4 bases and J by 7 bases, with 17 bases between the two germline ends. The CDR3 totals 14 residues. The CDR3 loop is CASSRNSGEGTQYF. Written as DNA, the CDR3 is TGCGCCAGCAGCCGAAACTCTGGAGAGGGGACCCAGTACTTC.

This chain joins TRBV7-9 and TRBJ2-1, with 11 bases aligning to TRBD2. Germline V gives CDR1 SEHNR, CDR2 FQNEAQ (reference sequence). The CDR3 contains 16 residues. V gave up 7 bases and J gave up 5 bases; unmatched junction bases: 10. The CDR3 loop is CASIFPGTSGNNEQFF. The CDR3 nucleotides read TGTGCCAGCATTTTCCCCGGGACTAGCGGAAACAATGAGCAGTTCTTC.

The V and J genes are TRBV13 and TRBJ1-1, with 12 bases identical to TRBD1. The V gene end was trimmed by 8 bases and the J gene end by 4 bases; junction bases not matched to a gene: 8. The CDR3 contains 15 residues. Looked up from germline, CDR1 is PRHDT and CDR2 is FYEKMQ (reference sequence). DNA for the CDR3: TGTGCCAGCCATCCGGGACAGGGGGCTGGCACTGAAGCTTTCTTT. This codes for CASHPGQGAGTEAFF.

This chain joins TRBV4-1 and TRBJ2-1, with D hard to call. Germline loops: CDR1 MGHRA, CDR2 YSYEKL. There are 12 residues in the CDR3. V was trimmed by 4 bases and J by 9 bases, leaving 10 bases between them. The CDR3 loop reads CASSPVGLEQFF. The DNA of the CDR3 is TGCGCCAGCAGCCCCGTCGGGCTTGAGCAGTTCTTC.

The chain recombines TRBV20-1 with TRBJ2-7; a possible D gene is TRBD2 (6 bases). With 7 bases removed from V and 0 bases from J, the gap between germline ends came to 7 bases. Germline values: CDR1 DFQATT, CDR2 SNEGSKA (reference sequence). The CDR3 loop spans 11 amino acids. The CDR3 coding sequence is TGCAGTGGGACTACCTCCTACGAGCAGTACTTC. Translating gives CSGTTSYEQYF.

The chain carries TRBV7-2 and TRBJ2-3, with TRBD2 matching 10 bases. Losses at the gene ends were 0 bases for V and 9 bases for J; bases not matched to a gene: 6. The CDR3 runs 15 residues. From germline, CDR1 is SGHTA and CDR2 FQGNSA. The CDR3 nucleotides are TGTGCCAGCAGCTTAGCAACTAGCGGGATAACGACGCAGTATTTT. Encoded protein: CASSLATSGITTQYF. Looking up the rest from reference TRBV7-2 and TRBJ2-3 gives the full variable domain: GAGVSQSPSNKVTEKGKDVELRCDPISGHTALYWYRQSLGQGLEFLIYFQGNSAPDKSGLPSDRFSAERTGGSVSTLTIQRTQQEDSAVYLCASSLATSGITTQYFGPGTRLTVL.

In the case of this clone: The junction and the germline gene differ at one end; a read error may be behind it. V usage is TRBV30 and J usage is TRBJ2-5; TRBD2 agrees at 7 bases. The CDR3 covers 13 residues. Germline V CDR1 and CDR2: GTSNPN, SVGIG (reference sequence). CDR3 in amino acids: CAWNPGLKEAQYF. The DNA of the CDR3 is TGTGCCTGGAATCCGGGACTAAAAGAGGCCCAGTACTTC. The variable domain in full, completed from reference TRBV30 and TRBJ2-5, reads SQTIHQWPATLVQPVGSPLSLECTVEGTSNPNLYWYRQAAGRGLQLLFYSVGIGQISSEVPQNLSASRPQDRQFILSSKKLLLSDSGFYLCAWNPGLKEAQYFGPGTRLLVL.

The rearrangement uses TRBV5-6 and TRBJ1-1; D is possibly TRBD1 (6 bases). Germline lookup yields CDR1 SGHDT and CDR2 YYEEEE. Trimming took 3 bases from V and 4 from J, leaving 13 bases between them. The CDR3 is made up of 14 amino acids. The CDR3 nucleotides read TGTGCCAGCAGCTGGGGGGGCCTGGGCACTGAAGCTTTCTTT. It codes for CASSWGGLGTEAFF.

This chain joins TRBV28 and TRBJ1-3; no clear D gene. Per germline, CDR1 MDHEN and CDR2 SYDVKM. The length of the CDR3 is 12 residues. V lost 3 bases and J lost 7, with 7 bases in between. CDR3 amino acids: CASSFLLNTIYF. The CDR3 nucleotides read TGTGCCAGCAGTTTCCTCTTGAACACCATATATTTT.

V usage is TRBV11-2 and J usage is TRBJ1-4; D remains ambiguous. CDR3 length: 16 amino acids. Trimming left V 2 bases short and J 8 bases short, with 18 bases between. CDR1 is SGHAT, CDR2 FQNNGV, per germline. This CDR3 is CASSLRFFGTEEKLFF. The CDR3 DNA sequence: TGTGCCAGCAGCTTACGGTTCTTTGGTACGGAAGAAAAACTGTTTTTT. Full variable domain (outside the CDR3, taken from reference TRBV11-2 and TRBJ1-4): EAGVAQSPRYKIIEKRQSVAFWCNPISGHATLYWYQQILGQGPKLLIQFQNNGVVDDSQLPKDRFSAERLKGVDSTLKIQPAKLEDSAVYLCASSLRFFGTEEKLFFGSGTQLSVL.

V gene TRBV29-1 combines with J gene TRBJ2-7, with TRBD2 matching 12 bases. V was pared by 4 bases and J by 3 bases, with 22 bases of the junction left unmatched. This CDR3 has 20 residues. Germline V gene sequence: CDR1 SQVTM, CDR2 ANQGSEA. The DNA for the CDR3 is TGCAGCGTTGGGGGGACAGGGATTGATTCGACTAGCGGGAGTCTCTACGAGCAGTACTTC. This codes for CSVGGTGIDSTSGSLYEQYF.

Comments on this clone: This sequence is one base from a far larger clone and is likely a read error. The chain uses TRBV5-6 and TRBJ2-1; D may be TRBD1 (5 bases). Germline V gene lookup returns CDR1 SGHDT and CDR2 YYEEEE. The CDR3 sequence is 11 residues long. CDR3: CAGSLGPGKFF. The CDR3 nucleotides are TGTGCCGGCAGCTTGGGCCCAGGGAAGTTCTTC.

CDR3 DNA: TGCGCCAGCAGTCGTGAACGGACGGACACAGATACGCAGTATTTT. Amino acids: CASSRERTDTDTQYF. This sequence joins TRBV5-1 and TRBJ2-3; D unresolved. Germline CDR1 is SGHRS and CDR2 is YFSETQ. The germline V and J ends were trimmed by 5 bases and 2 bases, with 15 bases remaining between them. The CDR3 contains 15 residues. The full variable domain, its missing parts supplied by reference TRBV5-1 and TRBJ2-3, is KAGVTQTPRYLIKTRGQQVTLSCSPISGHRSVSWYQQTPGQGLQFLFEYFSETQRNKGNFPGRFSGRQFSNSRSEMNVSTLELGDSALYLCASSRERTDTDTQYFGPGTRLTVL.

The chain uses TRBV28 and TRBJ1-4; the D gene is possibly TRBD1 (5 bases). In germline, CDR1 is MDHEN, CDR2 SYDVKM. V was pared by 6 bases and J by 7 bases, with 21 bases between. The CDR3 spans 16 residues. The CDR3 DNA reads TGTGCCAGCAGCAGTCCGGGCCGGCAGGGCGGTGAAAAACTGTTTTTT. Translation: CASSSPGRQGGEKLFF.

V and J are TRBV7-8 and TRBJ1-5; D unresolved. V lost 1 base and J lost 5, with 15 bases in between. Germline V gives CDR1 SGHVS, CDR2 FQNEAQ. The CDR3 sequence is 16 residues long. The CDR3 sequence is CASSLVRQDYYQPQHF. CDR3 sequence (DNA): TGTGCCAGCAGCTTAGTCCGCCAGGATTACTATCAGCCCCAGCATTTT.

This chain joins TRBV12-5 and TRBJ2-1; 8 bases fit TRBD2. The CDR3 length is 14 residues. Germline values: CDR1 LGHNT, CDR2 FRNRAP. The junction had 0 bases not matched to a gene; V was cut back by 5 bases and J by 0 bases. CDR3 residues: CASGSGSSYNEQFF. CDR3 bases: TGTGCTAGTGGTAGCGGGAGCTCCTACAATGAGCAGTTCTTC.

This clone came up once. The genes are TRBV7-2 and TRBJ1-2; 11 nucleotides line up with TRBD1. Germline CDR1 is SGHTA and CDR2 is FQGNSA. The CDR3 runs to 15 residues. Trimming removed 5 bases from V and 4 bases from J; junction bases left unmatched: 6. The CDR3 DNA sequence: TGTGCCAGCAGCGTATCGGGACAGGGGGGCTATGGCTACACCTTC. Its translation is CASSVSGQGGYGYTF.